Below, one TCR beta chain is given with its context. No antigen is known for it. The sample belongs to a study of CD8 T cells in ankylosing spondylitis. Study results and caveats: Blood of patients with ankylosing spondylitis appeared to be characterized by a TCR beta motif of several highly homologous variants.

TCRdb called the 5' RACE reads again in MiXCR, with one record for every CDR3 protein. The data contain roughly 150,000 distinct CDR3 sequences, under 35% of them singletons. The length of the CDR3 is 13 residues. V gave up 3 bases and J gave up 5 bases, with 13 bases separating them. The germline CDR1 and CDR2 sequences are DFQATT and SNEGSKA (reference sequence). The clonotype was recovered from a male donor with ankylosing spondylitis. This chain links TRBV20-1 with TRBJ2-5; D not certain. Specimen: synovial fluid, either unsorted or a sorted T cell fraction (not recorded which). Here the CDR3 reads CSASLDPRETQYF. The CDR3 DNA sequence: TGCAGTGCTAGTTTAGACCCGCGGGAGACCCAGTACTTC.